This T cell receptor (beta chain) was retrieved from a study of shared clonotypes between healthy human individuals. Template for every sorted-subset replicate PCR totaled about 0.2 ug DNA, 25,000 to 30,000 T cell genomes. TCRdb's table, derived via immunoSEQ multiplex PCR, lists solely in-frame clones and lacks some. The sample shows 550,000 to 750,000 clones, 95% to 96% of them seen only once. The V and J ends lost 3 bases and 5 bases respectively, with 13 bases between them. Germline lookup yields CDR1 SGHDN and CDR2 FVKESK. CDR3 length: 14 amino acids. Terminally differentiated effector memory CD45RA+ cells were excluded from the naive CD8 cells, which were CD45RO-negative and positively selected for CCR7.

The receptor comes from a woman in her twenties or thirties in good health. The rearrangement uses TRBV14 and TRBJ2-5; possibly TRBD2 for D (6 bases). The sample consisted of naive CD8+ T cells sorted from blood. CDR3 DNA: TGTGCCAGCAGCCATAGACTAGTCTGGGAGACCCAGTACTTC. Translation gives CASSHRLVWETQYF. The variable domain in full, with the rest retrieved from reference TRBV14 and TRBJ2-5, is EAGVTQFPSHSVIEKGQTVTLRCDPISGHDNLYWYRRVMGKEIKFLLHFVKESKQDESGMPNNRFLAERTGGTYSTLKVQPAELEDSGVYFCASSHRLVWETQYFGPGTRLLVL.